This entry is about one TCR beta chain. Its antigen is not yet known. The record has no base qualities; no much larger clone is one base away. This sample stems from a study of control samples from healthy donors and cancer patients (dated by TCRdb to about 2020). Libraries were prepared through the immunoSEQ multiplex PCR assay. TCRdb took this table from immuneACCESS and kept in-frame rearrangements with V and J called. Such tables lack part of the clones; where checked against another copy, unresolved V genes explain under half of the gap, and the rest is unexplained. The sample table lists some 130,000 clones, 80% to 95% of them with a count of one. About 9% of the sample rests with the top ten. Deletion took 3 bases off V and 5 bases off J, with a span of 17 bases between the germline ends. The CDR3 covers 15 residues, taking in both the cysteine and the phenylalanine. Solely the CDR3 DNA is kept, with 45 bases framed from the first base. For CDR1 and CDR2, the germline V gene lists SGDLS and YYNGEE.

The rearrangement joined TRBV9 to TRBJ1-1; tentative D gene TRBD1, with 6 bases matching. Sequenced: blood. The source is a man aged 18 to 30 in good health. The CDR3 protein: CASSDGGAGWTEAFF. The sequenced DNA: TGTGCCAGCAGCGACGGGGGGGCAGGGTGGACTGAAGCTTTCTTT.